This T cell receptor (beta chain) was captured in a study of breast tumors, draining lymph nodes, adjacent tissues. Overall study findings and caveats: Luminal-like breast cancer showed significantly greater tumor-nontumor repertoire similarity than basal-like breast cancer did.

The V and J ends lost 5 bases and 7 bases respectively, with 9 bases between them. The CDR3 has 12 amino acids. Samples came from axillary lymph nodes draining the breast cancer. TCRdb used MiXCR to reprocess the multiplex PCR reads, holding one entry per CDR3 protein. This table holds some 120,000 distinct CDR3 sequences, just under 20% found once. This clonotype was counted many times. Its antigen is not identified. The chain uses TRBV12-3 or TRBV12-4 and TRBJ1-5; no definite D call. This sequence was found in a female donor with breast cancer. Some clones in this sample may be carry-over from other donors' samples. Specimen: axillary lymph node tissue. Written as DNA, the CDR3 is TGTGCCAGCAGTCCGCTCCCCCAGCCCCAGCATTTT. It translates to CASSPLPQPQHF.